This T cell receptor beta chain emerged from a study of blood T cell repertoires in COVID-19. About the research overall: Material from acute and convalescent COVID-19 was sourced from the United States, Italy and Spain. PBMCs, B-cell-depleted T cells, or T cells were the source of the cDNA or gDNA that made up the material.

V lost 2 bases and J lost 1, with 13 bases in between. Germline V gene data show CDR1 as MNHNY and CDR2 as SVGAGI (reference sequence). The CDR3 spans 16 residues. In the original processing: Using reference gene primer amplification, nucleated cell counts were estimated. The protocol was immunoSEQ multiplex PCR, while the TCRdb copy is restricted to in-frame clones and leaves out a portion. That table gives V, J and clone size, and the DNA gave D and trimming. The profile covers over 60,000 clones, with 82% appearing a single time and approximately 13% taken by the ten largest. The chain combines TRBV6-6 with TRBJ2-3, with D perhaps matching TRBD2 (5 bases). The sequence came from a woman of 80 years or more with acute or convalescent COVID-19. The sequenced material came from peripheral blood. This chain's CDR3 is CASSYRTSRGTDTQYF. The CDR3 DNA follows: TGTGCCAGCAGTTACCGGACTTCTCGGGGCACAGATACGCAGTATTTT.